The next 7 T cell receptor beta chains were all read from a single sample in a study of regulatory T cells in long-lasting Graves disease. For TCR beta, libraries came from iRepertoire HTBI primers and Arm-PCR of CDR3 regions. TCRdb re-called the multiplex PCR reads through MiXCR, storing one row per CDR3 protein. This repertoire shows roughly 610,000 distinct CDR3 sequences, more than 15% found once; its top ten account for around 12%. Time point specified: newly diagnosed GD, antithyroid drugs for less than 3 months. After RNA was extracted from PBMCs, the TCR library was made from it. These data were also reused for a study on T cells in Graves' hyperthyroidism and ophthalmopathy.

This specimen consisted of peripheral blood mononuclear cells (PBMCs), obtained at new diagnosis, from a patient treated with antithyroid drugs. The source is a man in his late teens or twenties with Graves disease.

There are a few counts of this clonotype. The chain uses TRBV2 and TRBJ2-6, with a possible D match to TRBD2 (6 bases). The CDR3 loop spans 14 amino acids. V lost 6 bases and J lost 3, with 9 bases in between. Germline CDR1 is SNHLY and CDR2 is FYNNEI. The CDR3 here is CASRRTNGANVLTF. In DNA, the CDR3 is TGTGCCAGCAGAAGGACTAATGGGGCCAACGTCCTGACTTTC. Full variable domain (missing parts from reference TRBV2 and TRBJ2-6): EPEVTQTPSHQVTQMGQEVILRCVPISNHLYFYWYRQILGQKVEFLVSFYNNEISEKSEIFDDQFSVERPDGSNFTLKIRSTKLEDSAMYFCASRRTNGANVLTFGAGSRLTVL.

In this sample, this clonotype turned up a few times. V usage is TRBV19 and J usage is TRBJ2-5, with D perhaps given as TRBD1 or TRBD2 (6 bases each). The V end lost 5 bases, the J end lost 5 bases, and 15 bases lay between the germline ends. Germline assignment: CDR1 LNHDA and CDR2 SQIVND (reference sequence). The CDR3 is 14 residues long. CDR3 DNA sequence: TGTGCCAGTAGTCCCCGGGGGCAGGCGGAGACCCAGTACTTC. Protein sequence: CASSPRGQAETQYF.

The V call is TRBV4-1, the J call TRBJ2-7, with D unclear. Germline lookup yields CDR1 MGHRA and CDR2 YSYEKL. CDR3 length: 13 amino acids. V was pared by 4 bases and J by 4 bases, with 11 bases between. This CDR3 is CASSPMSRYEQYF. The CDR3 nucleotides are TGCGCCAGCAGCCCTATGAGTAGGTACGAGCAGTACTTC.

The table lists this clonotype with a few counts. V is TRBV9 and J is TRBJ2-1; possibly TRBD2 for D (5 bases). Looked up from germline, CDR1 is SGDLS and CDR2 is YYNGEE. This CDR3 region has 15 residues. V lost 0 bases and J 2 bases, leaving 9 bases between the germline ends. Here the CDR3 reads CASSVVEGTYNEQFF. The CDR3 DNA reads TGTGCCAGCAGCGTAGTCGAGGGAACCTACAATGAGCAGTTCTTC.

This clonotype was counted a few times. Here the CDR3 reads CASKAGTTSGNTIYF. CDR3 nucleotide sequence: TGTGCCAGCAAAGCCGGGACAACCTCTGGAAACACCATATATTTT. The rearrangement links TRBV7-2 to TRBJ1-3, with a weak D call TRBD1 (6 bases). This CDR3 region has 15 residues. Germline-derived CDR1 and CDR2 are SGHTA and FQGNSA. V shed 7 bases and J shed 0 bases, with 13 bases lying between them.

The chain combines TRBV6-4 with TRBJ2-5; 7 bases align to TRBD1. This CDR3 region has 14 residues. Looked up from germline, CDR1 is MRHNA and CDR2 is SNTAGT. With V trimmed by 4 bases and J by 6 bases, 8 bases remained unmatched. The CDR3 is CASSVDGQAKTQYF. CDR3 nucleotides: TGTGCCAGCAGTGTCGATGGACAGGCGAAGACCCAGTACTTC.

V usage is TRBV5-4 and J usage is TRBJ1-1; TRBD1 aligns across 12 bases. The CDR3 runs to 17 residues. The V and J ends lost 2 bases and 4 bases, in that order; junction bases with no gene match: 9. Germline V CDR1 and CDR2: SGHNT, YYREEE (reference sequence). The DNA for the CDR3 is TGTGCCAGCAGCTTCCGGGACAGGGGGCGTATTGGCACTGAAGCTTTCTTT. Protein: CASSFRDRGRIGTEAFF.